This T cell receptor (beta chain) emerged from a study of tumor-infiltrating lymphocytes in primary liver carcinoma. About the study: Each of the growths was stage T1-T3 N0M0, extending about 4 to 10 cm across. General observations from the study: Paired tumor-adjacent and tumor-blood samples overlapped less than tumor region pairs did.

Co-extraction of RNA and DNA was performed on roughly 17-32 mg of unsorted bulk tissue. The patients presented with primary liver carcinoma, which was managed through surgical resection. Histology found more than 80% viable tumor cells per sample. Per the germline V gene, CDR1 is SGHVS and CDR2 is FQNEAQ. The CDR3 has 12 amino acids. Turning to this clonotype: The antigen is undetermined.

The input was around 500 ng total RNA; TCR beta cDNA was made from it with a constant-region primer. Library construction for TCR beta comprised three nested multiplex PCR rounds performed with slightly modified ARM-PCR. With TRBV1-TRBV30 forward primers and a C-beta reverse primer, the first two PCR rounds were run for around 10 cycles each. TCRdb redid the calling of the multiplex PCR reads with MiXCR, one entry per CDR3 protein. The data hold about 78,000 distinct CDR3 sequences, with about 64% observed a single time. The sample was liver tumor tissue from sampling region 4. The subset here: tumor region T4, right-lateral pole. The V and J genes are TRBV7-8 and TRBJ2-7; the D is unclear. The sequence derives from a woman aged 60-75 years with primary liver carcinoma and hepatitis B virus infection. This CDR3 reads CISSPSHREQYF. In DNA form, the CDR3 reads TGTATCAGCAGCCCCAGTCACCGGGAGCAGTACTTC. Combining the CDR3 with reference TRBV7-8 and TRBJ2-7 gives the whole variable domain GAGVSQSPRYKVAKRGQDVALRCDPISGHVSLFWYQQALGQGPEFLTYFQNEAQLDKSGLPSDRFFAERPEGSVSTLKIQRTQQEDSAVYLCISSPSHREQYFGPGTRLTVT.